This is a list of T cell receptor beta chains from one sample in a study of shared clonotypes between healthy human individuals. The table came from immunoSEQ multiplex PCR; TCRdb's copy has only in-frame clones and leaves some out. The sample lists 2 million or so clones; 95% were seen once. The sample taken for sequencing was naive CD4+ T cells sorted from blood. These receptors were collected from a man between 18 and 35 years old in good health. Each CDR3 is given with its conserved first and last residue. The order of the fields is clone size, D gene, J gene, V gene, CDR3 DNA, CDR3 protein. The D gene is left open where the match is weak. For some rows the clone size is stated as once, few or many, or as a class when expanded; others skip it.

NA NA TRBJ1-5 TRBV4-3 TGCGCCAGCAGCCAAGATCCCACGGGCAACAACAATCAGCCCCAGCATTTT CASSQDPTGNNNQPQHF
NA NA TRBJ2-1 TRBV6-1 TGTGCCAGCAGTGTTCAGGGGAGGAATGAGCAGTTCTTC CASSVQGRNEQFF
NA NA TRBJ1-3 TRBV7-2 TGTGCCAGCAGCTTAGTCGTAGGCGGTTCCGCCTCTGGAAACACCATATATTTT CASSLVVGGSASGNTIYF
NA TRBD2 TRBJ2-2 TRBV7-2 TGTGCCAGCAGCCGCGGGACTAGCACGAACACCGGGGAGCTGTTTTTT CASSRGTSTNTGELFF
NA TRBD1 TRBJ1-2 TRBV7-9 TGTGCCAGCAGCTTTCAGGACAGGGACGGTGACTATGGCTACACCTTC CASSFQDRDGDYGYTF
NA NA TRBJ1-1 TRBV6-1 TGTGCCAGCTCGACCAGGGGGAACACTGAAGCTTTCTTT CASSTRGNTEAFF
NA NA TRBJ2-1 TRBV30 TGTGCCTGGAGCCTAGGTGGGGGCTCCTACAATGAGCAGTTCTTC CAWSLGGGSYNEQFF
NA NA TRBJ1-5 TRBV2 TGTGCCAGCAGTGAGGACGCGGTTGGCAATCAGCCCCAGCATTTT CASSEDAVGNQPQHF
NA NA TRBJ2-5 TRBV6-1 TGTGCCAGCAGCAGGGCCCAAGAGACCCAGTACTTC CASSRAQETQYF
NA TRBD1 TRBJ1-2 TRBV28 TGTGCCAGCAGTTTAGACAGGGGGCCAACTTTGGGAGGCTACACCTTC CASSLDRGPTLGGYTF
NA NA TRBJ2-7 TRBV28 TGTGCCAGCCACCGGGACTCACACTACGAGCAGTACTTC CASHRDSHYEQYF
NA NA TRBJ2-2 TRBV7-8 TGTGCCAGCCTACCGACAGGAAACACCGGGGAGCTGTTTTTT CASLPTGNTGELFF
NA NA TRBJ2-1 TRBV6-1 TGTGCCAGCAGTGAATTGGGGGGCCAAATGAATGAGCAGTTCTTC CASSELGGQMNEQFF
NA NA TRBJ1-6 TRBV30 TGTGCCTGGATTACCCGGTTTGCTTCACCCCTCCACTTT CAWITRFASPLHF
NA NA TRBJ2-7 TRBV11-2 TGTGCCAGCAGCTTATCCCCGCGGGGCCCGAGCTCCTACGAGCAGTACTTC CASSLSPRGPSSYEQYF
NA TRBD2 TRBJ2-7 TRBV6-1 TGTGCCAGCAGTGTCGTTTGGACTAGCGGGGGTTACGAGCAGTACTTC CASSVVWTSGGYEQYF
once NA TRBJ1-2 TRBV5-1 TGCGCCAGCAGCTGGAATGGACAGCGTGATGGCTACACCTTC CASSWNGQRDGYTF
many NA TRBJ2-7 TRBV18 TGTGCCAGCTCACCACCGGGGCACCCGTACGAGCAGTACTTC CASSPPGHPYEQYF
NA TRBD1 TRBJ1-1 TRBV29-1 TGCAGCGTAATCGACAGGGGAAACACTGAAGCTTTCTTT CSVIDRGNTEAFF
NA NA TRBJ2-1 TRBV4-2 TGTGCCAGCAGCCAACCGCGATCATCCTACAATGAGCAGTTCTTC CASSQPRSSYNEQFF
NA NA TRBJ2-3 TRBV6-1 TGTGCCAGCAGTGATCTCAGGCAGAGCACAGATACGCAGTATTTT CASSDLRQSTDTQYF
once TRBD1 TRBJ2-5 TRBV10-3 TGTGCCAGCAGCACAGGGGCAGGAGAGACCCAGTACTTC CASSTGAGETQYF
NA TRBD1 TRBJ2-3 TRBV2 TGTGCCAGCAGTGAAGGACAGGGGTTATACACAGATACGCAGTATTTT CASSEGQGLYTDTQYF
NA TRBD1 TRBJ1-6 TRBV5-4 TGTGCCAGCAGCCGCTTCGGACAGGGAAATTCACCCCTCCACTTT CASSRFGQGNSPLHF
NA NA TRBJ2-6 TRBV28 TGTGCCAGCAGTTCCTTTAGGTCTGCTGGGGCCAACGTCCTGACTTTC CASSSFRSAGANVLTF
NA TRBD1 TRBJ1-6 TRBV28 TGTGCCAGCAGATCGGACAGGGGGACCAGAAGTTCACCCCTCCACTTT CASRSDRGTRSSPLHF
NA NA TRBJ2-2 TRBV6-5 TGTGCCAGCAGGGACTCAACCGGGGAGCTGTTTTTT CASRDSTGELFF
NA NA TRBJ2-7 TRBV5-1 TGCGCCAGCAGCCCCGGGGCTACCTACGAGCAGTACTTC CASSPGATYEQYF
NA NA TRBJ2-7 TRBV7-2 TGTGCCAGCAGCTTAGAGGGGACTCCAACCTACGAGCAGTACTTC CASSLEGTPTYEQYF
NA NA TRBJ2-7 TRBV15 TGTGCCACCAGCAGAGATTTTGTCAACTACGAGCAGTACTTC CATSRDFVNYEQYF
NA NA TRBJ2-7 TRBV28 TGTGCCAGCAGTTCGCAGGGAACCGGGAAGGGCGAGCAGTACTTC CASSSQGTGKGEQYF
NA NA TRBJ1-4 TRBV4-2 TGTGCCAGCAGCCAAGAAAAAAAGCAGGAAGTTAGGGAAAAACTGTTTTTT CASSQEKKQEVREKLFF
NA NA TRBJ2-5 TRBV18 TGTGCCAGCTCACCAACGGGGCTCCAAGAGACCCAGTACTTC CASSPTGLQETQYF
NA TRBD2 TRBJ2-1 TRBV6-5 TGTGCCAGCAGTTACTCGGGGTCGGGGGGCTACAATGAGCAGTTCTTC CASSYSGSGGYNEQFF
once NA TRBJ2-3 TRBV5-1 TGCGCCAGCAGCTTGGAGGGCGGGGGCGGCACAGATACGCAGTATTTT CASSLEGGGGTDTQYF
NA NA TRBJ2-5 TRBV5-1 TGCGCCAGCAGCTTTATCGAACAAGAGACCCAGTACTTC CASSFIEQETQYF
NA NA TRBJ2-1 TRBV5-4 TGTGCCAGCAGCTTGACTGTGAGCGGAAATTACAATGAGCAGTTCTTC CASSLTVSGNYNEQFF
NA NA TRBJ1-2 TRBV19 TGTGCCAGTACCCCGATGGTGACGACTAACTATGGCTACACCTTC CASTPMVTTNYGYTF
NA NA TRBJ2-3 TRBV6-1 TGTGCCAGCATCGAGCGGTGGGTCGCAGATACGCAGTATTTT CASIERWVADTQYF
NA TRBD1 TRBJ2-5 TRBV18 TGTGCCAGCTCACCCGGACAGGGAGGTCGAGAGACCCAGTACTTC CASSPGQGGRETQYF
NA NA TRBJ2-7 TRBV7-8 TGTGCCAGCAGCTTATGGGACTTCAGCTCCTACGAGCAGTACTTC CASSLWDFSSYEQYF
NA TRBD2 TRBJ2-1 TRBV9 TGTGCCAGCAGCCCAAGGACTAGCGGAATCAATGAGCAGTTCTTC CASSPRTSGINEQFF
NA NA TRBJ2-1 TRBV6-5 TGTGCCAGCAGCCGAGGGAGATTCGATGAGCAGTTCTTC CASSRGRFDEQFF
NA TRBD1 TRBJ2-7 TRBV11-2 TGTGCCAGCAGTCCGGACAGGGGGCCCCACGAGCAGTACTTC CASSPDRGPHEQYF
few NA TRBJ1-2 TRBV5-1 TGCGCCAGCAGCTTGGGTCCTAACTATGGCTACACCTTC CASSLGPNYGYTF
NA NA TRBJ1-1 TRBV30 TGTGCCTGGAGTACCCAGAGATCTGAAGCTTTCTTT CAWSTQRSEAFF
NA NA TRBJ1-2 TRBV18 TGTGCCAGCTCACCACCTATGGCACGAGGCTATGGCTACACCTTC CASSPPMARGYGYTF
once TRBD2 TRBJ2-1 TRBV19 TGTGCCAGTATTAGCGGGGTCTATGAGCAGTTCTTC CASISGVYEQFF
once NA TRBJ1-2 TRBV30 TGTGCCTGGAGCCCCGTGGGGTCTTATGGCTACACCTTC CAWSPVGSYGYTF
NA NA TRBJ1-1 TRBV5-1 TGCGCCAGCAGCTTGGAGATAAGGACTGAAGCTTTCTTT CASSLEIRTEAFF
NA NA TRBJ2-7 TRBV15 TGTGCCACCAGCCTAGGAGGGGCGACCTACGAGCAGTACTTC CATSLGGATYEQYF
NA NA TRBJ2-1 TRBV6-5 TGTGCCAGCGGGAGTATAAATGAGCAGTTCTTC CASGSINEQFF
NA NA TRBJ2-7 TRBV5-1 TGCGCCAGCACGAGGGAATCAAGGGACGAGCAGTACTTC CASTRESRDEQYF
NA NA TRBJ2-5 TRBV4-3 TGCGCCAGCAGCCCTCTCTTAGCGTACCAAGAGACCCAGTACTTC CASSPLLAYQETQYF
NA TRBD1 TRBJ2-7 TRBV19 TGTGCCAGTAGTATAGCAGGGGGTAACTACGAGCAGTACTTC CASSIAGGNYEQYF